These 6 T cell receptor beta chains were all obtained from the same sample, sequenced in a study of blood T cell repertoires in COVID-19. Clones were sequenced by immunoSEQ multiplex PCR, and TCRdb holds only the in-frame ones, with some missing. The sample lists fewer than 500,000 clones; nearly 90% were seen once. The sample taken for sequencing was PBMCs or T cells enriched from blood (not recorded which). These receptor sequences come from a woman younger than 35 with acute COVID-19.

V usage is TRBV7-2 and J usage is TRBJ2-5; TRBD2 agrees at 11 bases. There are 15 residues in the CDR3. Germline lookup yields CDR1 SGHTA and CDR2 FQGNSA. The junction had 5 bases not matched to a gene; V was cut back by 6 bases and J by 2 bases. This CDR3 is CASSWGLAAQETQYF. The DNA for the CDR3 is TGTGCCAGCAGTTGGGGACTAGCGGCGCAAGAGACCCAGTACTTC.

The chain joins TRBV28 to TRBJ1-2; D unclear. V dropped 0 bases and J dropped 4 bases, with 9 bases sitting between them. CDR1 is MDHEN, CDR2 SYDVKM, per germline. There are 14 residues in the CDR3. The DNA of the CDR3 is TGTGCCAGCAGTTTATGGCAGGAACTCTATGGCTACACCTTC. Its translation: CASSLWQELYGYTF.

V and J are TRBV6-4 and TRBJ2-2; TRBD2 matches at 12 bases. V shed 6 bases and J 3 bases; nucleotides not matched to a gene: 2. The CDR3 spans 15 residues. CDR1 is MRHNA, CDR2 SNTAGT, per germline. CDR3 coding DNA: TGTGCCAGCAGCCGACTAGCGGGAGACACCGGGGAGCTGTTTTTT. Its protein is CASSRLAGDTGELFF.

V gene TRBV29-1 combines with J gene TRBJ2-1; TRBD1 aligns across 7 bases. This CDR3 has 15 amino acids. Germline CDR1 SQVTM, CDR2 ANQGSEA. After removal of 4 bases from V and 1 base from J, the junction contained 7 bases not matched to a gene. This chain's CDR3 is CSVVDRNPSYNEQFF. The CDR3 DNA sequence: TGCAGCGTTGTGGACAGGAACCCTTCCTACAATGAGCAGTTCTTC.

The rearrangement joins TRBV28 to TRBJ2-5, with TRBD2 matching over 7 bases. The length of the CDR3 is 16 residues. J lost 7 bases, V lost 5 bases, and 16 bases had no gene match. Germline V lookup: CDR1 MDHEN, CDR2 SYDVKM. The CDR3 DNA reads TGTGCCAGCAGTCCCCTAACTAGCGAGCTAAGTCGGACCCAGTACTTC. Amino acids: CASSPLTSELSRTQYF. The full variable domain, its missing parts supplied by reference TRBV28 and TRBJ2-5, is DVKVTQSSRYLVKRTGEKVFLECVQDMDHENMFWYRQDPGLGLRLIYFSYDVKMKEKGDIPEGYSVSREKKERFSLILESASTNQTSMYLCASSPLTSELSRTQYFGPGTRLLVL.

This chain joins TRBV3-1 (or the pseudogene TRBV3-2) and TRBJ2-7, with 7 bases identical to TRBD2. CDR3 length equals 18 residues. Unmatched junction bases numbered 16, after V lost 2 bases and J lost 3 bases. Per the germline V gene, CDR1 is LGHDT and CDR2 is YNNKEL (reference sequence). The CDR3, as DNA: TGTGCCAGCAGCCAAAAATCCGAGGGCCTAGCGGCCCTCTACGAGCAGTACTTC. Its protein is CASSQKSEGLAALYEQYF.